One TCR beta chain is described in this entry. Its antigen has not been determined. At one end, the junction sequence differs from germline, possibly due to a read error. The sample originates from a study of shared clonotypes between healthy human individuals (TCRdb year 2020). In the study overall: The cohort included a few men and a couple of women between 18 and 49 years of age. Between about 0.8 and 9 billion PBMCs per donor were obtained by leukapheresis. Different laboratories and diverse techniques were used to prepare libraries and sequence TCR repertoires, to increase sequencing depth and limit assay-specific biases. To estimate repertoire size and how much clonotypes are shared between individuals, the study performed deep sequencing of blood TCR repertoires from roughly five healthy adults. Per donor, three plates each were used for CD4 naive and CD4 memory, two for CD8 naive, and one for CD8 memory. Results the study describes overall, beyond this receptor: Even with the large sequencing depth, rarefaction of the sorted-subset datasets indicated that sequencing was incomplete. Naive subsets generally had larger estimated clonotype richness than memory subsets. Higher generation probabilities were observed for clonotypes shared by all four sorted-subset donors than for non-shared clonotypes. Sampling was restricted to blood, and TCR repertoires in tissues likely differ from the TCR repertoires found in blood. Pairwise subsampling led to the expectation that sequencing depth would affect the degree of clonotype sharing among donors. The genetic and exposure-history diversity represented was limited by the small number of donors. When a few donors were compared, the shared fraction of clonotypes was around 5.1% for naive CD4, 3.5% for naive CD8, 2.3% for memory CD4, and roughly 0.4% for memory CD8.

As encoded in the germline V gene, CDR1 is SGHTA while CDR2 is FQGTGA. The CDR3 covers 14 residues, taking in both the cysteine and the phenylalanine. Of the read, only the CDR3 DNA is kept; its 42 bases are in frame from base 1. Using the deep immunoSEQ assay, TCR CDR3 regions were amplified from genomic DNA by multiplex PCR. For each cell subset, the extracted genomic DNA was distributed evenly across all wells of several immunoSEQ 96-well plates, and each plate served as one replicate. For sorted subsets, approximately 200 ng of genomic DNA, equivalent to 30,000 or so T cell genomes, went into each replicate PCR. Purified libraries were quantified with a Qubit 3.0 fluorometer, sized on a Bioanalyzer 2100, and re-quantified with the KAPA Library Quantification kit. Each immunoSEQ 96-well plate was sequenced on its own single-read 150-cycle Illumina NextSeq 550 flow cell. Processing in the source paper ran as follows. Because the immunoSEQ output included only junctional sequences and no quality scores, the filtering could not be the same as the filtering used for full-length reads. Sequences were annotated with PyIR, a Python wrapper for IgBLAST v1.9, and V/J genes and CDR3 were assigned using IMGT germline references. Any read was removed if the V/J assignment was weak (E-value above 1e-6), the CDR3 was missing, or the read contained stop codons, out-of-frame junctions, or ambiguous translated residues. V3J clonotypes were defined as sequences sharing an identical inferred V gene, J gene, and CDR3 amino acid sequence. Percentage overlap between repertoires was computed as shared unique clonotypes divided by the size of the smaller repertoire. Richness of each repertoire was evaluated using RTK rarefaction, the Chao1 estimator, and Recon v2.1 estimates of unobserved clonotypes. For all TCRbeta clonotypes obtained by the gDNA method from several donors, generation probabilities were computed with OLGA. The table was pulled from immuneACCESS by TCRdb, which kept in-frame rearrangements only. Such tables lose some clones; where checked, under half of the loss comes from unresolved V genes, and the rest has no known cause. V and J calls and clone size are copied from that table; D and trimming were computed from the DNA. The sample table shows a few million clones, and 93% are seen once. The ten largest account for under 0.45% of the sample.

The donors were healthy, HIV-negative adults who had no recently reported acute infections or vaccinations. All donors were Caucasian adults living in Nashville, Tennessee, USA. CD4+ T cells were enriched through magnetic negative selection, after which naive cells were positively selected on CD45RA and the remaining negative fraction served as the memory subset. After blood collection by leukapheresis, PBMCs were isolated using Ficoll-Histopaque density gradient centrifugation and then cryopreserved in the vapor phase of liquid nitrogen. Analytical flow cytometry was used to check the purity and quantity of each magnetically sorted T cell population. Each sorted fraction had its genomic DNA isolated and then quantified by UV absorbance on a Nanodrop 2000c.

The source material was naive CD4+ T cells from PBMCs. The cell subset or site label here, explained by the study, means: CD45RA+ positively selected. The chain couples TRBV7-3 to TRBJ2-1; the D call is tentative, TRBD1 or TRBD2, as each matches 5 bases. The origin of this receptor is a man in his late teens or twenties in good health. Some clones in this sample may be carry-over from other donors' samples. The CDR3 here reads CASSLSPDGKGLVF. The DNA sequence is given as TGTGCCAGCAGCCTATCCCCTGACGGGAAGGGGTTGGTCTTC.